This is a list of T cell receptor beta chains from one sample in a study of naive and memory T cell subsets. TCRdb re-analysed the UMI-ligation and nested PCR reads in MiXCR, keeping a single row per CDR3 protein. The data contain about 120,000 distinct CDR3 sequences, 36% of them seen just once; the ten biggest clones take up more than 0.8%. The sequenced sample consisted of central memory CD4+ T cells from blood. These receptors originate from a human donor in good health. CDR3s leave out the opening cysteine and the closing phenylalanine or tryptophan. The order of the fields is V gene, clone size, J gene, CDR3 protein. Size is stated for part of the rows, as once, few or many counts, or as a class when the clone is expanded.

TRBV28	NA	TRBJ1-4	ASSLWGQGAGEKLF
TRBV4-1	few	TRBJ2-7	ASSQRDSFYEQY
TRBV7-9	NA	TRBJ2-1	ASSLGQGARF
TRBV29-1	many	TRBJ2-2	SADREDTGELF
TRBV5-1	NA	TRBJ2-1	ASSSFGLAGTYNEQF
TRBV30	few	TRBJ2-5	AWSIGPGQWDQETQY
TRBV13	few	TRBJ2-3	ASSLPSGFRVPDTQY
TRBV7-2	NA	TRBJ2-7	ASSLRGDRRYEQY
TRBV27	NA	TRBJ1-5	ASSSWGGRMGNQPQH
TRBV25-1	few	TRBJ2-1	ASRGQTGEQF